The sequence of this T cell receptor beta chain was determined in a study of tumor-infiltrating lymphocytes in primary liver carcinoma. Both blood RNA, taken from unsorted whole blood, and germline DNA were extracted. Patients in the cohort were treatment-naive and living with chronic HBV infection. Overall study results and limits: A significantly higher top-250-clone fraction was recorded for tumors than for blood (p = 0.039).

Using a constant-region primer together with ProtoScript II reverse transcriptase, TCR beta cDNA was made from approximately 500 ng of total RNA. It was through three nested multiplex PCR rounds of slightly modified ARM-PCR that TCR beta libraries arose. Each of the first two PCR rounds ran approximately 11 cycles with TRBV1-TRBV30 forward and C-beta reverse primers. MiXCR was run by TCRdb on the multiplex PCR reads, yielding one entry per CDR3 protein. The table includes 150,000 to 200,000 distinct CDR3 sequences, about 60% detected once. A note on this clonotype: Its cognate antigen is unknown. The junction departs from the called germline gene at one end, perhaps through a read error.

CDR1 is MGHRA, CDR2 YSYEKL, per germline. The CDR3 sequence is 14 residues long. Sequencing input: peripheral blood. This chain uses TRBV4-1 with TRBJ2-7, with 10 bases that match TRBD1. The sequence derives from a man in his forties with primary liver carcinoma and hepatitis B virus infection. The chain's CDR3 is CSSSLPTGGREQYF. CDR3 sequence (DNA): TGTTCTAGCAGCCTTCCGACAGGGGGCAGGGAGCAGTACTTC.